The sequence of this T cell receptor beta chain was determined in a study of blood T cell repertoires in COVID-19. Study information: T cells, B-cell-depleted T cells, or PBMCs provided the cDNA or gDNA that served as material.

Source study methods: Nucleated cell counts were estimated from reference gene primer amplification. TCRdb keeps only in-frame clones here, not all; method: immunoSEQ multiplex PCR. V and J calls and clone size are given by that table; D and trimming were obtained from the DNA. The sample yields 200,000 to 250,000 clones, around 84% seen once. V was cut by 3 bases and J by 6 bases, with 6 bases left in between. The CDR3 is 12 amino acids. CDR1 is KGHDR and CDR2 is SFDVKD in the germline V gene. The source is a young man with active or convalescent COVID-19. Sequencing was carried out using peripheral blood. The chain combines TRBV24-1 with TRBJ2-3; no clear D. The CDR3 DNA follows: TGTGCCACCAGTGATCCGTTGGATACGCAGTATTTT. It encodes CATSDPLDTQYF.